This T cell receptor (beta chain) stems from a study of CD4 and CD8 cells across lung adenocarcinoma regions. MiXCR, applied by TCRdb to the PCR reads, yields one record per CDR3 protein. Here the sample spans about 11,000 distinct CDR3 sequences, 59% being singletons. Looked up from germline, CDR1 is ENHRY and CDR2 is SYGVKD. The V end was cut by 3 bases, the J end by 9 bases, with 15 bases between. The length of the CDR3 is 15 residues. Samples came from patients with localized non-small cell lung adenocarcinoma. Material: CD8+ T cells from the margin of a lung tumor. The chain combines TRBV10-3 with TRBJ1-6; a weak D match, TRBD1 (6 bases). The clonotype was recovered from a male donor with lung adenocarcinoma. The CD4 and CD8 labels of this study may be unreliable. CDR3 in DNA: TGTGCCATCAGTGATAGCCGGGGGGCGGGTTCACCCCTCCACTTT. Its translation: CAISDSRGAGSPLHF.